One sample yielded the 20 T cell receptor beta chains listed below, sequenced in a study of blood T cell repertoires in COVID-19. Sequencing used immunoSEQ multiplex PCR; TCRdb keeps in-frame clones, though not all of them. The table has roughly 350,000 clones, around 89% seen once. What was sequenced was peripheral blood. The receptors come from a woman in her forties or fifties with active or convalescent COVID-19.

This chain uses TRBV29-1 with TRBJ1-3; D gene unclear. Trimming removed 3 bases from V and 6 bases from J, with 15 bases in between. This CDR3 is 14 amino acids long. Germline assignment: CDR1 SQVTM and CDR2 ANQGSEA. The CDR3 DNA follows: TGCAGCGTTGAGTTTGGCCCCCGTGAAAACACCATATATTTT. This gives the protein CSVEFGPRENTIYF.

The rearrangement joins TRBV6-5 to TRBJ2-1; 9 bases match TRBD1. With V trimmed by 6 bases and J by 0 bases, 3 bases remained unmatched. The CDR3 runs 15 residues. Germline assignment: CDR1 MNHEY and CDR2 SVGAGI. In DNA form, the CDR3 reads TGTGCCAGCAGACCGGGACAGGGCTCCTACAATGAGCAGTTCTTC. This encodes CASRPGQGSYNEQFF.

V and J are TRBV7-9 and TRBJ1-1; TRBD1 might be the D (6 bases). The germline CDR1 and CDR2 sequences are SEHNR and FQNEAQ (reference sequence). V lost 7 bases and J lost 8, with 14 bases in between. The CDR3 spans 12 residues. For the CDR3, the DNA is TGTGCCAGCACCCCGGGGGGCAGAGAAGCTTTCTTT. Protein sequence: CASTPGGREAFF.

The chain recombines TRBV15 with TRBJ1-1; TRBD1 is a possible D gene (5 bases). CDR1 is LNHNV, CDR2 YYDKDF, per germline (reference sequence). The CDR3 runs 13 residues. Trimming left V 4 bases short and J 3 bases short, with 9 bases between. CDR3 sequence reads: CATSILQDTEAFF. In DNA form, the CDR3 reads TGTGCCACCAGCATACTACAGGACACTGAAGCTTTCTTT.

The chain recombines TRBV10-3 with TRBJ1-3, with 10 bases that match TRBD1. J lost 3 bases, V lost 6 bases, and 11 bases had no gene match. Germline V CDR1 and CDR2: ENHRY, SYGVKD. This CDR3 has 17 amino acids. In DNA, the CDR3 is TGTGCCATCAGGCCGAGCTCGGACAGGGGGATTGGAAACACCATATATTTT. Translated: CAIRPSSDRGIGNTIYF.

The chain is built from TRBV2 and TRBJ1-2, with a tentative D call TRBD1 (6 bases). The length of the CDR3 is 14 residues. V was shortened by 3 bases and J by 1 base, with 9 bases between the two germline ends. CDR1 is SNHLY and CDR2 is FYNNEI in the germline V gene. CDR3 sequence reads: CASSEKGVNYGYTF. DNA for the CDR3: TGTGCCAGCAGTGAGAAGGGGGTTAACTATGGCTACACCTTC.

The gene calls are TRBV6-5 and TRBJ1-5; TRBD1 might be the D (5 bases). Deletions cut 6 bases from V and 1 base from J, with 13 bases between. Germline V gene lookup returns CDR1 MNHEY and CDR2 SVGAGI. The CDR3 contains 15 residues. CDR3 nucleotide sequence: TGTGCCAGCAGGAACAGGATTGAAAGCAATCAGCCCCAGCATTTT. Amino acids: CASRNRIESNQPQHF.

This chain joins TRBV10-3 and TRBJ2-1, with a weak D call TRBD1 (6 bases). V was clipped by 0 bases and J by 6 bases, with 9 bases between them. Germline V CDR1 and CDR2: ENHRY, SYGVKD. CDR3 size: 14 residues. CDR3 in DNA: TGTGCCATCAGTGAGTCAACAGGGATCAATGAGCAGTTCTTC. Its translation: CAISESTGINEQFF.

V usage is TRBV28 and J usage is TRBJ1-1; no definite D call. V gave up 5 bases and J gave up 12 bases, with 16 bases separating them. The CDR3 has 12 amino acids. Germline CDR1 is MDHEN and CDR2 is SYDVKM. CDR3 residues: CASSPEGVMTFF. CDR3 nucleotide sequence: TGTGCCAGCAGTCCCGAAGGAGTCATGACTTTCTTT.

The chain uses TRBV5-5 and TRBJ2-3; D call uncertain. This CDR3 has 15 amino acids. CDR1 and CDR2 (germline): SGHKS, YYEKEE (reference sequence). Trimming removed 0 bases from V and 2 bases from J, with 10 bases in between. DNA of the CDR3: TGTGCCAGCAGCTTGGTGGGCATTATCACAGATACGCAGTATTTT. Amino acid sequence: CASSLVGIITDTQYF.

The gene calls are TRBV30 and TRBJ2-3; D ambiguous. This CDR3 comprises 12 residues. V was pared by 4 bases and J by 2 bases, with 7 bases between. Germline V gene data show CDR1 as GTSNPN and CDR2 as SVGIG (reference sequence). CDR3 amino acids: CAWIDTTDTQYF. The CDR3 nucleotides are TGTGCCTGGATAGACACCACAGATACGCAGTATTTT.

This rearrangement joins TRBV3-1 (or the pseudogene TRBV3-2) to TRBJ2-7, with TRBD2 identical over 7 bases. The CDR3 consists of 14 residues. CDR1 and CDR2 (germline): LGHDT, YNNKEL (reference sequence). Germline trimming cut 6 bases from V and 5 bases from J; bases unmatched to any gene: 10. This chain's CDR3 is CASRRGGSLHEQYF. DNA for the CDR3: TGTGCCAGCAGACGGGGCGGGAGTCTTCACGAGCAGTACTTC.

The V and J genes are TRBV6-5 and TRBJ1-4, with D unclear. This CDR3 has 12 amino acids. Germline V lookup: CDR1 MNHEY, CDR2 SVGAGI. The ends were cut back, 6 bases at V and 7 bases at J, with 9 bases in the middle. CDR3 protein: CASRSDSEKLFF. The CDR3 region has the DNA TGTGCCAGCAGATCCGATAGTGAAAAACTGTTTTTT.

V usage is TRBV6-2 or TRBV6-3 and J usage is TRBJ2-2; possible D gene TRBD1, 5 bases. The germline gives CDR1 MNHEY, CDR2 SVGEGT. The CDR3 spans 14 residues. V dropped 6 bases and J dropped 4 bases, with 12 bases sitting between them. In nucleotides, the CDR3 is TGTGCCAGCAGCTCCTATCAGGGCACCGGGGAGCTGTTTTTT. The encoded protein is CASSSYQGTGELFF.

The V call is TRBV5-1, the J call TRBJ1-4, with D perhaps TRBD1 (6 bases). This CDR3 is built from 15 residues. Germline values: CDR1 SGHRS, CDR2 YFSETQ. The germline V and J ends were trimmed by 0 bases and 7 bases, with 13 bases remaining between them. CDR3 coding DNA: TGCGCCAGCAGCTTGGTTGGGGGCCAAATTGAAAAACTGTTTTTT. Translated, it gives CASSLVGGQIEKLFF.

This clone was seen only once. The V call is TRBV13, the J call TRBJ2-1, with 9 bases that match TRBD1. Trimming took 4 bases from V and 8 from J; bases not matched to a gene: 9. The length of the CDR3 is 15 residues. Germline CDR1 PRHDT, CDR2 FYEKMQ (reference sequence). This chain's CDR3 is CASSSYTRDRDEQFF. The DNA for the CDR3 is TGTGCCAGCAGCTCGTATACTAGGGACAGGGATGAGCAGTTCTTC.

DNA of the CDR3: TGCGCCAGCAGTGAAGCTCGGGAGGCCACTGTTTTCTTT. This gives the protein CASSEAREATVFF. The chain uses TRBV10-2 and TRBJ1-1; D is uncertain. The germline V gene has CDR1 WSHSY and CDR2 SAAADI. The CDR3 spans 13 residues. Between the trimmed V and J ends, which lost 3 bases and 13 bases, there was a span of 18 bases.

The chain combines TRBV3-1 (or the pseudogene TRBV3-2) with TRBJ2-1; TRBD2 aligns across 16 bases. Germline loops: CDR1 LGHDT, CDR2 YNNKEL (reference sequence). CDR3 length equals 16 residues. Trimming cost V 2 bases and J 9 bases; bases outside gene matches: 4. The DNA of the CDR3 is TGTGCCAGCAGCCAAACCGGGACTAGCGGGAGGGTTGAGCAGTTCTTC. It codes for CASSQTGTSGRVEQFF.

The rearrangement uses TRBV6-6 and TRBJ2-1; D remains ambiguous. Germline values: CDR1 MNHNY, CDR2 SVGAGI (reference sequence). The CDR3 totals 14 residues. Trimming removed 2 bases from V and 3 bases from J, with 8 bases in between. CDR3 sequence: CASSYHTDYNEQFF. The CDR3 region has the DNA TGTGCCAGCAGTTACCACACCGACTACAATGAGCAGTTCTTC.

The CDR3 region has the DNA TGTGCCATCAGTGTAGCCCCCACTAGCAATCAGCCCCAGCATTTT. Protein: CAISVAPTSNQPQHF. V usage is TRBV10-3 and J usage is TRBJ1-5; no firm D call. CDR3 length: 15 amino acids. V was pared by 4 bases and J by 0 bases, with 10 bases between. CDR1 is ENHRY and CDR2 is SYGVKD in the germline V gene.